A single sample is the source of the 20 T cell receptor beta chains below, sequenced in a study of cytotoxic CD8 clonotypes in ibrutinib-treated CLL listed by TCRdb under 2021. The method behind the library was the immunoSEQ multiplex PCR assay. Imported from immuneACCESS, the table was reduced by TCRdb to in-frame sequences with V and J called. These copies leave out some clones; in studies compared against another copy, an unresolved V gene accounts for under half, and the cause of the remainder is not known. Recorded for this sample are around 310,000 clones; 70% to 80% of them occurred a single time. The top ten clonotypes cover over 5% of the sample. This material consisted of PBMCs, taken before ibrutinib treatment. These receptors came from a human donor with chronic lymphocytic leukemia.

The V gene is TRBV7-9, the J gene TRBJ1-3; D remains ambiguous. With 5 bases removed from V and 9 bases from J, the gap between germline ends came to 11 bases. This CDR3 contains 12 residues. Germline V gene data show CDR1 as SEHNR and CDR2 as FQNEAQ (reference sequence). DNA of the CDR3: TGTGCCAGCAGCCCGCACAGCTCCACCATATATTTT. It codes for CASSPHSSTIYF.

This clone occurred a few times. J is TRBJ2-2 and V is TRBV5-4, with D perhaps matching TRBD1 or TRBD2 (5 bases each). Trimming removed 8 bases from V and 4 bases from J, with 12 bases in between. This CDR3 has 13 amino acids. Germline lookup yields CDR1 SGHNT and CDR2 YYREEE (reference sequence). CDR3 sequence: CASRGDLTGELFF. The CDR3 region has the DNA TGTGCCAGTCGAGGGGACCTCACCGGGGAGCTGTTTTTT.

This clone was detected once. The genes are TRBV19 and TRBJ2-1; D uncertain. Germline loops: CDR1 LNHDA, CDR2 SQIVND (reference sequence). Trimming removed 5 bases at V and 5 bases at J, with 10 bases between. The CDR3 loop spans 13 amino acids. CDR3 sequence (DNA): TGTGCCAGTAGTCCTAGGACGGACAATGAGCAGTTCTTC. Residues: CASSPRTDNEQFF.

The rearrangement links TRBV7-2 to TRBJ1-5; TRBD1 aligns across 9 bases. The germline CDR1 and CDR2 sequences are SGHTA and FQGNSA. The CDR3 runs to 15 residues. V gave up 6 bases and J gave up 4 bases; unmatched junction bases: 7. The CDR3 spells CASRPGTGWNQPQHF. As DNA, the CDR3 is TGTGCCAGCAGACCAGGGACAGGGTGGAATCAGCCCCAGCATTTT.

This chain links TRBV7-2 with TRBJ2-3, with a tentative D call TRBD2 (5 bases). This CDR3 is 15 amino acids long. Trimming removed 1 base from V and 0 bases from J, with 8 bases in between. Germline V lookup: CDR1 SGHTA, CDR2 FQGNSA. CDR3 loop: CASSLDGGSTDTQYF. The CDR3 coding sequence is TGTGCCAGCAGCTTAGATGGCGGGAGCACAGATACGCAGTATTTT.

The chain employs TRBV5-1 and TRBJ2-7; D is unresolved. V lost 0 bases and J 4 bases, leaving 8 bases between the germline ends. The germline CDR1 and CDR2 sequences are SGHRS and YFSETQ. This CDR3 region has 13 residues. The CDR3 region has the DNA TGCGCCAGCAGCTTGGCAGAGTATTACGAGCAGTACTTC. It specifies CASSLAEYYEQYF.

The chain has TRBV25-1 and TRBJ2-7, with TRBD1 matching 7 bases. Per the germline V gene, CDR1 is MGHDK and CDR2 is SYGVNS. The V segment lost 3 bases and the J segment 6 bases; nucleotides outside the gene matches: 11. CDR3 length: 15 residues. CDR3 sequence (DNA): TGTGCCAGCAGTGATCCGGCCAGGGGGTCATTCGAGCAGTACTTC. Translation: CASSDPARGSFEQYF.

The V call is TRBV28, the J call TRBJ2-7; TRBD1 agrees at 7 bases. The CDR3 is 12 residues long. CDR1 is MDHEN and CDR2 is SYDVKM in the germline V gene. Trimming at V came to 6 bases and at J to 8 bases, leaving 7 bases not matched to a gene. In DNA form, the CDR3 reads TGTGCCAGCAGCGAGACAGGGTACAAGCAGTACTTC. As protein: CASSETGYKQYF. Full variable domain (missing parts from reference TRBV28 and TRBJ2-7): DVKVTQSSRYLVKRTGEKVFLECVQDMDHENMFWYRQDPGLGLRLIYFSYDVKMKEKGDIPEGYSVSREKKERFSLILESASTNQTSMYLCASSETGYKQYFGPGTRLTVT.

The CDR3 DNA reads as TGTGCCACCAGCAGCGAGGGAGGGTACTACGAGCAGTACTTC. As protein: CATSSEGGYYEQYF. The chain joins TRBV15 to TRBJ2-7; 7 nucleotides line up with TRBD2. Germline values: CDR1 LNHNV, CDR2 YYDKDF (reference sequence). The CDR3 runs to 14 residues. After removal of 3 bases from V and 3 bases from J, the junction contained 5 bases not matched to a gene.

CDR3 DNA sequence: TGTGCCAGCAAAATACAGGGGGCGGCGGACAATGAGCAGTTCTTC. Translated: CASKIQGAADNEQFF. The chain links TRBV2 to TRBJ2-1; 9 nucleotides align to TRBD1. With 7 bases clipped from V and 5 bases from J, the junction kept 9 bases outside the gene matches. Germline values: CDR1 SNHLY, CDR2 FYNNEI. This CDR3 contains 15 residues.

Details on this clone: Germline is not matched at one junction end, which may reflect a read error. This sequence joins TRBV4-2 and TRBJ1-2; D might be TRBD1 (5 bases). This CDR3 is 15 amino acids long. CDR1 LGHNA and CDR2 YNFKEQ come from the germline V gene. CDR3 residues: CASSKTGPGSYSYTF. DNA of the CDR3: TGTGCCAGCAGCAAAACAGGCCCCGGAAGCTATAGCTACACCTTC.

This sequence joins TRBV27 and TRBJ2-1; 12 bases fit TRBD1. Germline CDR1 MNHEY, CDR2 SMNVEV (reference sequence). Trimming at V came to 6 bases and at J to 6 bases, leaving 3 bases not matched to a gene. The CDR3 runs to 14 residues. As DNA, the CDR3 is TGTGCCAGCAGACGGGACAGGGGGCCCAATGAGCAGTTCTTC. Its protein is CASRRDRGPNEQFF.

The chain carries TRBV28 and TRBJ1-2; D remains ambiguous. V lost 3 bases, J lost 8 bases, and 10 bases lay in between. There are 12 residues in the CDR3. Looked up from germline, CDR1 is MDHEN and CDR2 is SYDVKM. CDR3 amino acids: CASSFWYFGYTF. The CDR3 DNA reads TGTGCCAGCAGTTTCTGGTATTTCGGCTACACCTTC.

The CDR3 spells CAISKKAGTGDTQYF. The CDR3 DNA is TGTGCCATCAGTAAGAAAGCGGGAACGGGTGATACGCAGTATTTT. V and J are TRBV10-3 and TRBJ2-3, with 7 positions matching TRBD2. The CDR3 loop spans 15 amino acids. Germline V gene data show CDR1 as ENHRY and CDR2 as SYGVKD. The V gene end was trimmed by 5 bases and the J gene end by 6 bases; junction bases not matched to a gene: 11.

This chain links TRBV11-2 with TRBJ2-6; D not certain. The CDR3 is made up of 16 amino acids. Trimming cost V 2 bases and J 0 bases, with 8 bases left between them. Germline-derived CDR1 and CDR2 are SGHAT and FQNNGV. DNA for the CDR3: TGTGCCAGCAGCTTAATGTCGGCCTCTGGGGCCAACGTCCTGACTTTC. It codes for CASSLMSASGANVLTF.

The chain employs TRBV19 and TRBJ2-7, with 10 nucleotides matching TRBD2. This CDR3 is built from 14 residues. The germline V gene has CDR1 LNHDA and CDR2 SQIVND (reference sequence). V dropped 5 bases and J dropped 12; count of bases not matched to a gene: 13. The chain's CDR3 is CASSPRRLAGFLYF. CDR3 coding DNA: TGTGCCAGTAGTCCCCGGAGACTAGCGGGTTTTTTGTACTTC. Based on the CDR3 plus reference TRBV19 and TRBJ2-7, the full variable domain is DGGITQSPKYLFRKEGQNVTLSCEQNLNHDAMYWYRQDPGQGLRLIYYSQIVNDFQKGDIAEGYSVSREKKESFPLTVTSAQKNPTAFYLCASSPRRLAGFLYFGPGTRLTVT.

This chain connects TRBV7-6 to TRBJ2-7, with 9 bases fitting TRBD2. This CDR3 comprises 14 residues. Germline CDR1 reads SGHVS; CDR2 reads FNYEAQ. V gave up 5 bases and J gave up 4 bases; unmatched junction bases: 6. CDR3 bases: TGTGCCAGCAGCCTGAGCGGGAGGAGGTACGAGCAGTACTTC. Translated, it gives CASSLSGRRYEQYF.

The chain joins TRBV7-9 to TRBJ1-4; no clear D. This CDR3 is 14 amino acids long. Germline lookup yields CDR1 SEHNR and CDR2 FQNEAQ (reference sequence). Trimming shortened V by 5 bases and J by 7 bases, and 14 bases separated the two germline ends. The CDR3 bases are TGTGCCAGCAGCCAGGACCTCGGGAGTGAAAAACTGTTTTTT. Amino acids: CASSQDLGSEKLFF.

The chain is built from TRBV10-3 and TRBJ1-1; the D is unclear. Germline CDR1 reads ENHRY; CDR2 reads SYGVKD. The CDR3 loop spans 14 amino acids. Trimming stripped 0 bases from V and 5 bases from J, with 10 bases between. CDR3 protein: CAISESAGYTEAFF. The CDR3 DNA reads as TGTGCCATCAGTGAGTCGGCAGGCTATACTGAAGCTTTCTTT.

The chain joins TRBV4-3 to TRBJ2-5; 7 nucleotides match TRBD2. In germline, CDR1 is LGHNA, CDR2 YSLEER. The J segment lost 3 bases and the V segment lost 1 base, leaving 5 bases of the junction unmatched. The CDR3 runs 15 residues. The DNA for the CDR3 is TGCGCCAGCAGCCAAGGCGTGGGGGGGAAAGAGACCCAGTACTTC. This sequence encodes CASSQGVGGKETQYF.